The 30 T cell receptor beta chains below all came from one sample that was sequenced in a study of tumor-infiltrating lymphocytes in primary liver carcinoma. RNA isolated from unsorted whole blood supplied the blood RNA, with germline DNA also extracted. Starting material of 400 to 600 ng total RNA yielded TCR beta cDNA via a constant-region primer. Researchers made the TCR beta libraries by running three nested multiplex PCR rounds with slightly modified ARM-PCR. Forward primers for TRBV1-TRBV30 and a C-beta reverse primer served the first two PCR rounds, at around 9 cycles each. TCRdb itself ran the multiplex PCR reads through MiXCR, one entry per CDR3 protein. Of a few hundred thousand distinct CDR3 sequences in the sample, around three fifths are singletons; the top ten hold around 15%. Input material: peripheral blood. Receptors were obtained from a woman in her 30s with primary liver carcinoma and hepatitis B virus infection.

This clonotype has a handful of counts. The chain is built from TRBV7-8 and TRBJ2-1, with D possibly called TRBD1 or TRBD2 (5 bases each). The CDR3 length is 14 residues. Germline V CDR1 and CDR2: SGHVS, FQNEAQ. V lost 8 bases, J lost 0 bases, and 11 bases lay in between. CDR3 coding DNA: TGTGCCAGCGGTAGCGACAGCTCCTACAATGAGCAGTTCTTC. Its translation: CASGSDSSYNEQFF.

Notes on this clonotype: Possible read error: a much larger clone is one base away. J is TRBJ2-2 and V is TRBV6-1, with 8 nucleotides matching TRBD2. The CDR3 extends over 17 amino acids. The V gene's germline CDR1 is MNHNS and CDR2 SASEGT. V was pared by 8 bases and J by 4 bases, with 15 bases of the junction left unmatched. The CDR3 loop reads CASCGDFKRERTGELFF. DNA of the CDR3: TGTGCCAGCTGTGGAGACTTTAAGCGGGAGCGCACCGGGGAGCTGTTTTTT.

The rearrangement joins TRBV5-1 to TRBJ2-7; 8 positions match TRBD1. This CDR3 is built from 14 residues. Germline V CDR1 and CDR2: SGHRS, YFSETQ. The V and J ends lost 8 bases and 6 bases, in that order; junction bases with no gene match: 13. The CDR3 DNA reads as TGCGCCAGTACCAGGGGCCAGGGGGCCTTCGAGCAGTACTTC. It translates to CASTRGQGAFEQYF.

For this clonotype: The junction and the germline gene differ at one end; a read error may be behind it. The chain employs TRBV6-5 and TRBJ2-1, with 13 bases matching TRBD2. The CDR3 covers 16 residues. Per germline, CDR1 MNHEY and CDR2 SVGAGI. CDR3 bases: TGTGCCGGCAGTTATAGGACTAGCGGGAGCCACAATGAGCAGTTCTTC. Residues: CAGSYRTSGSHNEQFF.

This clonotype appeared many times. J is TRBJ2-7 and V is TRBV6-5, with 11 bases aligning to TRBD1. Germline loops: CDR1 MNHEY, CDR2 SVGAGI. V shed 2 bases, J shed 2 bases, and the junction held 2 bases outside the gene matches. This CDR3 has 15 amino acids. In DNA form, the CDR3 reads TGTGCCAGCAGTTACGGGACAGGGGGGGCCTACGAGCAGTACTTC. It specifies CASSYGTGGAYEQYF.

The chain uses TRBV20-1 and TRBJ2-5; maybe TRBD2 (5 bases). The CDR3 extends over 13 amino acids. Germline V CDR1 and CDR2: DFQATT, SNEGSKA (reference sequence). V lost 6 bases, J lost 4 bases, and 15 bases lay in between. The DNA of the CDR3 is TGCAGTGCCGTGGGAAGGAGCGGAGAGACCCAGTACTTC. Residues: CSAVGRSGETQYF.

This clonotype was found many times. The chain joins TRBV5-4 to TRBJ2-5; 7 nucleotides align to TRBD2. After removal of 7 bases from V and 1 base from J, the junction contained 10 bases not matched to a gene. Germline V gene data show CDR1 as SGHNT and CDR2 as YYREEE (reference sequence). The CDR3 covers 15 residues. As DNA, the CDR3 is TGTGCCAGCGGGGGTAATAGCGGGCCCCAAGAGACCCAGTACTTC. Amino acids: CASGGNSGPQETQYF.

This clonotype showed up many times. V gene TRBV12-3 or TRBV12-4 combines with J gene TRBJ2-7, with D possibly matching TRBD2 (5 bases). Trimming took off 3 bases at V and 4 bases at J, with 13 bases between the two ends. The CDR3 spans 14 residues. The CDR3 DNA follows: TGTGCCAGCAGTTTTCGGGCCAGCGGATACGAGCAGTACTTC. It is translated as CASSFRASGYEQYF.

V usage is TRBV6-5 and J usage is TRBJ1-4, with D possibly TRBD1 on 5 matching bases. The CDR3 covers 15 residues. Deletions cut 0 bases from V and 6 bases from J, with 11 bases between. The germline V gene encodes CDR1 MNHEY and CDR2 SVGAGI. This CDR3 is CASSYSAGADEKLFF. CDR3 nucleotides: TGTGCCAGCAGTTACTCGGCCGGGGCGGATGAAAAACTGTTTTTT.

This clonotype was observed many times. The rearrangement links TRBV11-2 to TRBJ2-7; perhaps TRBD1 as D (5 bases). Trimming pared 5 bases from V and 3 bases from J, leaving 14 bases between. The CDR3 is made up of 14 amino acids. CDR1 and CDR2 from the germline V gene are SGHAT and FQNNGV. CDR3 nucleotide sequence: TGTGCCAGCAGCCCCTCAGGGATTATCTACGAGCAGTACTTC. Amino acid sequence: CASSPSGIIYEQYF.

On this clonotype: A junction boundary mismatches the germline segment, possibly from a read error. This chain links TRBV11-2 with TRBJ2-2; D is uncertain. Germline V lookup: CDR1 SGHAT, CDR2 FQNNGV. The CDR3 has 13 amino acids. CDR3 nucleotide sequence: TGTGCCAACAGCTTAGCACAGACCAAGGAGCTGTTTTTT. It specifies CANSLAQTKELFF.

The genes are TRBV30 and TRBJ1-6; a possible D gene is TRBD1 (6 bases). The V and J ends lost 1 base and 7 bases respectively, with 17 bases between them. The CDR3 contains 16 residues. Germline V CDR1 and CDR2: GTSNPN, SVGIG (reference sequence). Here the CDR3 DNA reads TGTGCCTGGAGTGAGTACGCAGGGGTGGGAAATTCACCCCTCCACTTT. It specifies CAWSEYAGVGNSPLHF.

As regards this clonotype: The junction departs from germline at one end; a sequencing error may be responsible. The chain carries TRBV6-6 and TRBJ2-2; 9 bases are a match to TRBD2. CDR1 and CDR2 (germline): MNHNY, SVGAGI (reference sequence). This CDR3 is built from 15 residues. DNA of the CDR3: TGTACCAGCGGATCTAGCGGGGCGAACACCGGGGAGCTGTTTTTT. It codes for CTSGSSGANTGELFF.

The genes are TRBV12-3 or TRBV12-4 and TRBJ2-7, with unresolved D. V was shortened by 0 bases and J by 1 base, with 10 bases between the two germline ends. The CDR3 is 15 residues long. Written as DNA, the CDR3 is TGTGCCAGCAGTTTAGCGCTGGACGGGTCCTACGAGCAGTACTTC. Amino acid sequence: CASSLALDGSYEQYF.

About this clonotype itself: A much bigger clone sits one base away, suggesting this may be a read error. The chain carries TRBV11-3 and TRBJ2-2; possible D gene TRBD1, 5 bases. Germline CDR1 and CDR2: SGHNT and YENEEA. The CDR3 loop spans 16 amino acids. V was pared by 5 bases and J by 1 base, with 14 bases between. The CDR3 reads CASSVARVVNTGELFF. The CDR3 bases are TGTGCCAGCAGCGTAGCCAGGGTGGTGAACACCGGGGAGCTGTTTTTT.

About this clonotype: Just one base apart from a much larger clone, this may be a read error. This chain links TRBV6-5 with TRBJ2-7; 12 positions agree with TRBD2. The CDR3 is made up of 18 amino acids. The V gene end was trimmed by 0 bases and the J gene end by 4 bases; junction bases not matched to a gene: 10. The germline CDR1 and CDR2 sequences are MNHEY and SVGAGI. CDR3 sequence reads: CASSYSIGEGTSGYEQYF. The CDR3 DNA reads as TGTGCCAGCAGTTACTCGATAGGGGAGGGGACTAGCGGGTACGAGCAGTACTTC.

The chain carries TRBV7-9 and TRBJ2-1; perhaps TRBD1 as D (6 bases). The ends were cut back, 5 bases at V and 12 bases at J, with 20 bases in the middle. From germline, CDR1 is SEHNR and CDR2 FQNEAQ (reference sequence). CDR3 size: 14 residues. The CDR3 DNA sequence: TGTGCCAGCAGCCCCACCGGGGACACTCCCAGGCAGTTCTTC. Translated, it gives CASSPTGDTPRQFF.

In regard to this clonotype: Being one base from a much bigger clone, this may be a read error. V gene TRBV4-3 combines with J gene TRBJ2-2, with D possibly TRBD1 on 7 matching bases. The CDR3 spans 21 residues. Per germline, CDR1 LGHNA and CDR2 YSLEER. In DNA, the CDR3 is TGCACCAGCAGCCATCAACCCCTAAGTGAAGTGGAGGGGGCTGTTCACGGGGAGCTGTTTTTT. Its protein is CTSSHQPLSEVEGAVHGELFF.

Notes on this clonotype: Its ends do not fully match the called genes, so a read error is possible. V is TRBV7-9 and J is TRBJ2-5; D is unclear. The CDR3 runs 19 residues. Looked up from germline, CDR1 is SEHNR and CDR2 is FQNEAQ (reference sequence). CDR3 region: CASSLAGSGSPRFQDTQYF. The CDR3, as DNA: TGTGCCAGCAGCTTAGCCGGGTCCGGGTCCCCAAGGTTCCAAGATACCCAGTACTTC.

As regards this clonotype: At one of its ends the junction is not consistent with the germline gene, which may arise from a read error. V and J are TRBV5-6 and TRBJ2-7; a possible D gene is TRBD1 (6 bases). CDR3 length: 14 amino acids. The germline V gene has CDR1 SGHDT and CDR2 YYEEEE. The CDR3 reads CASSTTQGNYERYF. The CDR3 region has the DNA TGTGCCAGCAGTACAACACAGGGTAACTACGAGCGGTACTTC.

The chain is built from TRBV5-5 and TRBJ1-1; weak D call: TRBD1 (5 bases). V lost 4 bases and J 11 bases, leaving 24 bases between the germline ends. Germline loops: CDR1 SGHKS, CDR2 YYEKEE (reference sequence). The CDR3 is made up of 15 amino acids. The CDR3 DNA is TGTGCCAGCAGCCTGTTAAGACAGAGGGCCTTTGACGCTTTCTTT. Amino acids: CASSLLRQRAFDAFF.

Notes on this clonotype: This sequence may be a read error, since a much larger clone differs from it by one base. The genes are TRBV29-1 and TRBJ1-2; 7 bases are shared with TRBD1. The J segment lost 10 bases and the V segment lost 6 bases, leaving 14 bases of the junction unmatched. Germline CDR1 and CDR2: SQVTM and ANQGSEA. This CDR3 spans 13 amino acids. The CDR3 reads CSVMLDRDGDYTF. CDR3 DNA sequence: TGCAGCGTAATGTTAGACAGGGATGGTGACTACACCTTC. Complete variable domain (other parts from reference TRBV29-1 and TRBJ1-2): SAVISQKPSRDICQRGTSLTIQCQVDSQVTMMFWYRQQPGQSLTLIATANQGSEATYESGFVIDKFPISRPNLTFSTLTVSNMSPEDSSIYLCSVMLDRDGDYTFGSGTRLTVV.

Comments on this clonotype: Possible read error: a much larger clone is one base away. The rearrangement uses TRBV10-3 and TRBJ1-5; D possibly corresponds to TRBD1 (5 bases). CDR3 size: 12 residues. Germline V CDR1 and CDR2: ENHRY, SYGVKD. V was clipped by 7 bases and J by 5 bases, with 9 bases between them. CDR3 loop: CAIIQQDQPQHF. As DNA, the CDR3 is TGTGCCATCATCCAACAGGATCAGCCCCAGCATTTT.

The rearrangement uses TRBV30 and TRBJ1-1; D remains unclear. The CDR3 extends over 10 amino acids. Germline CDR1 reads GTSNPN; CDR2 reads SVGIG (reference sequence). V was cut by 2 bases and J by 5 bases, with 3 bases left in between. The CDR3, as DNA: TGTGCCTGGAGTAGGACTGAAGCTTTCTTT. This gives the protein CAWSRTEAFF.

This clonotype was seen repeatedly, ten times or more. The chain carries TRBV6-1 and TRBJ1-4, with TRBD1 as a possible D gene (5 bases). This CDR3 has 13 residues. Trimming cost V 0 bases and J 16 bases, with 15 bases left between them. CDR1 and CDR2 (germline): MNHNS, SASEGT. The CDR3 protein is CASSEAGLRGPFF. DNA of the CDR3: TGTGCCAGCAGTGAAGCGGGACTCCGAGGGCCGTTTTTT.

This chain links TRBV7-8 with TRBJ2-7; 10 nucleotides line up with TRBD2. CDR1 and CDR2 (germline): SGHVS, FQNEAQ. The CDR3 sequence is 16 residues long. V trimming: 2 bases; J trimming: 2 bases; junction bases outside the gene matches: 6. The CDR3 sequence: CASSLSGTSDAYEQYF. The CDR3 DNA reads as TGTGCCAGCAGCTTATCCGGGACTAGCGATGCCTACGAGCAGTACTTC.

As concerns this clonotype: Given a much more abundant clone one base away, this may be a read error. The genes are TRBV4-3 and TRBJ2-7; perhaps TRBD1 as D (6 bases). CDR1 and CDR2 from the germline V gene are LGHNA and YSLEER. The CDR3 covers 14 residues. The CDR3 loop reads CASSQERTAYGQYF. For the CDR3, the DNA is TGCGCCAGCAGCCAAGAAAGGACAGCCTACGGGCAGTACTTC.

A remark on this clonotype: A read error is possible here, since a much larger clone lies one base away. The V gene is TRBV12-3 or TRBV12-4, the J gene TRBJ1-1, with D unresolved. CDR3 length: 12 residues. Trimming left V 6 bases short and J 6 bases short, with 11 bases between. This chain's CDR3 is CASSVMPSEAFF. CDR3 nucleotides: TGTGCCAGCAGCGTCATGCCTTCTGAAGCTTTCTTT.

The rearrangement uses TRBV5-6 and TRBJ1-2; D is uncertain. CDR3 length: 13 amino acids. Trimming took 2 bases from V and 0 from J, leaving 5 bases between them. CDR1 is SGHDT and CDR2 is YYEEEE in the germline V gene. CDR3 bases: TGTGCCAGCAGCTTTGTGTCTAACTATGGCTACACCTTC. It specifies CASSFVSNYGYTF.

This clonotype was detected ten times or more. The chain links TRBV6-2 or TRBV6-3 to TRBJ2-7; D is unresolved. CDR1 and CDR2 from the germline V gene are MNHEY and SVGEGT. This CDR3 is 13 amino acids long. V lost 5 bases, J lost 3 bases, and 11 bases lay in between. This chain's CDR3 is CASSPDQSYEQYF. The CDR3 DNA reads TGTGCCAGCAGTCCCGACCAAAGCTACGAGCAGTACTTC.